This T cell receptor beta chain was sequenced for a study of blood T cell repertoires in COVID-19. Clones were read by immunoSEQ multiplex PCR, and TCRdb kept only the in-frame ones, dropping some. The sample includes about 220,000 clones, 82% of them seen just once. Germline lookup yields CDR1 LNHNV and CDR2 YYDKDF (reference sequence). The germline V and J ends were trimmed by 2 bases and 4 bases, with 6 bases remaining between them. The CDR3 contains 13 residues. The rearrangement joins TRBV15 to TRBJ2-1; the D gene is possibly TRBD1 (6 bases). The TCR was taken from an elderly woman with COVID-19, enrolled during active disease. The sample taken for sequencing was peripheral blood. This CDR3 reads CATSRQGYNEQFF. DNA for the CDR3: TGTGCCACCAGCAGACAGGGGTACAATGAGCAGTTCTTC.